These 29 T cell receptor beta chains originate from one sample sequenced in a study of blood T cell repertoires in COVID-19. Only in-frame clones appear in the TCRdb table, and some are missing; sequencing was by immunoSEQ multiplex PCR. The sample records about 59,000 clones, under 80% being singletons. Sequenced input: peripheral blood. Receptors were obtained from a human donor in a cohort sampled during active COVID-19.

This clone was observed a single time. V and J are TRBV27 and TRBJ2-1; the match to TRBD2 covers 9 bases. V trimming: 1 base; J trimming: 4 bases; junction bases outside the gene matches: 2. This CDR3 has 15 residues. From germline, CDR1 is MNHEY and CDR2 SMNVEV (reference sequence). The CDR3 loop is CASSLLAGVYNEQFF. The CDR3 DNA sequence: TGTGCCAGCAGTTTATTAGCGGGAGTGTACAATGAGCAGTTCTTC.

The sample holds a few counts of this clone. This rearrangement joins TRBV10-2 to TRBJ1-1; unclear D gene. The CDR3 consists of 16 residues. Trimming stripped 6 bases from V and 1 base from J, with 18 bases between. Looked up from germline, CDR1 is WSHSY and CDR2 is SAAADI. This chain's CDR3 is CASRPHMTGKNTEAFF. The CDR3 DNA reads TGCGCCAGCAGACCGCATATGACGGGGAAGAACACTGAAGCTTTCTTT.

The chain is built from TRBV4-1 and TRBJ2-1, with 7 bases lining up with TRBD1. The CDR3 length is 14 residues. Germline V gene sequence: CDR1 MGHRA, CDR2 YSYEKL. V was clipped by 4 bases and J by 6 bases; unmatched bases: 6. The CDR3 sequence is CASSPTGVGNEQFF. In nucleotides, the CDR3 is TGCGCCAGCAGCCCTACAGGGGTCGGCAATGAGCAGTTCTTC.

The rearrangement joins TRBV4-1 to TRBJ2-7; weak D call: TRBD2 (5 bases). Trimming left V 1 base short and J 3 bases short, with 13 bases between. This CDR3 is built from 15 residues. In germline, CDR1 is MGHRA, CDR2 YSYEKL. In nucleotides, the CDR3 is TGCGCCAGCAGCCAAGTCAGGACTTCCTTCTACGAGCAGTACTTC. Protein: CASSQVRTSFYEQYF.

Only a few counts were recorded for this clone. V gene TRBV14 combines with J gene TRBJ1-2; 7 bases agree with TRBD1. Trimming cost V 1 base and J 4 bases; bases outside gene matches: 9. CDR1 and CDR2 (germline): SGHDN, FVKESK. There are 16 residues in the CDR3. CDR3 sequence: CASSQGGLQGFYGYTF. The CDR3 DNA reads as TGTGCCAGCAGCCAAGGAGGCCTACAGGGGTTCTATGGCTACACCTTC.

The V gene is TRBV5-5, the J gene TRBJ2-3; TRBD2 might be the D (6 bases). V was pared by 0 bases and J by 3 bases, with 8 bases between. Germline CDR1 reads SGHKS; CDR2 reads YYEKEE (reference sequence). This CDR3 spans 14 amino acids. CDR3 amino acids: CASSLAGGTDTQYF. CDR3 DNA: TGTGCCAGCAGCTTGGCCGGGGGAACAGATACGCAGTATTTT.

The chain couples TRBV7-8 to TRBJ2-2, with 8 bases identical to TRBD2. CDR1 and CDR2 (germline): SGHVS, FQNEAQ. There are 16 residues in the CDR3. Germline trimming cut 2 bases from V and 1 base from J; bases unmatched to any gene: 3. In DNA form, the CDR3 reads TGTGCCAGCAGCTTATTCGGGACTAGGAACACCGGGGAGCTGTTTTTT. It is translated as CASSLFGTRNTGELFF.

This clone was seen a few times. The chain uses TRBV19 and TRBJ2-1, with 9 bases matching TRBD2. The CDR3 loop spans 17 amino acids. Germline V gives CDR1 LNHDA, CDR2 SQIVND (reference sequence). The V gene end was trimmed by 2 bases and the J gene end by 3 bases; junction bases not matched to a gene: 8. The CDR3 sequence is CASSIRPAGGYYNEQFF. The DNA of the CDR3 is TGTGCCAGTAGTATACGTCCAGCGGGAGGATACTACAATGAGCAGTTCTTC.

The chain employs TRBV7-6 and TRBJ2-3; a possible D gene is TRBD1 (5 bases). The CDR3 spans 15 residues. CDR1 and CDR2 (germline): SGHVS, FNYEAQ. V was cut by 1 base and J by 6 bases, with 14 bases left in between. The CDR3 sequence: CASSLGSGITDTQYF. As DNA, the CDR3 is TGTGCCAGCAGCTTAGGGTCAGGGATAACTGATACGCAGTATTTT. Full variable domain (remainder filled in from reference TRBV7-6 and TRBJ2-3): GAGVSQSPRYKVTKRGQDVALRCDPISGHVSLYWYRQALGQGPEFLTYFNYEAQQDKSGLPNDRFSAERPEGSISTLTIQRTEQRDSAMYRCASSLGSGITDTQYFGPGTRLTVL.

V and J are TRBV20-1 and TRBJ2-3; unclear D gene. The CDR3 extends over 15 amino acids. CDR1 and CDR2 (germline): DFQATT, SNEGSKA (reference sequence). Trimming removed 3 bases at V and 2 bases at J, with 15 bases between. CDR3 residues: CSASGLALVTDTQYF. For the CDR3, the DNA is TGCAGTGCTAGTGGATTAGCCCTAGTCACAGATACGCAGTATTTT.

In its sample, this clone ranks as medium-sized (0.01 to 0.1%). J is TRBJ1-2 and V is TRBV3-1 (or the pseudogene TRBV3-2), with TRBD1 identical over 9 bases. Per germline, CDR1 LGHDT and CDR2 YNNKEL (reference sequence). Trimming removed 2 bases from V and 7 bases from J; junction bases left unmatched: 5. The CDR3 totals 14 residues. For the CDR3, the DNA is TGTGCCAGCAGCCAACAACTGACAGGGGGTGGCTACACCTTC. Translated: CASSQQLTGGGYTF.

The chain recombines TRBV4-3 with TRBJ2-5, with 8 bases matching TRBD2. CDR3 length equals 16 residues. In germline, CDR1 is LGHNA, CDR2 YSLEER. V lost 0 bases and J lost 1; bases outside the gene matches: 4. CDR3 nucleotide sequence: TGCGCCAGCAGCCAAGACTCCGGGAGGGGCCAAGAGACCCAGTACTTC. Translating it yields CASSQDSGRGQETQYF.

The chain couples TRBV3-1 (or the pseudogene TRBV3-2) to TRBJ2-1; 13 positions match TRBD2. The CDR3 covers 15 residues. V was pared by 7 bases and J by 10 bases, with 10 bases of the junction left unmatched. Germline-derived CDR1 and CDR2 are LGHDT and YNNKEL (reference sequence). The CDR3 loop reads CASTPGLAGANEQFF. Written as DNA, the CDR3 is TGTGCCAGCACTCCTGGACTAGCGGGAGCGAACGAGCAGTTCTTC.

The chain carries TRBV14 and TRBJ1-2, with unresolved D. The germline V gene has CDR1 SGHDN and CDR2 FVKESK. This CDR3 spans 17 amino acids. V dropped 1 base and J dropped 0 bases, with 15 bases sitting between them. CDR3 sequence reads: CASSQGVWRTPNYGYTF. The CDR3 coding sequence is TGTGCCAGCAGCCAAGGTGTGTGGAGGACTCCTAACTATGGCTACACCTTC. The full variable domain, with the rest looked up from reference TRBV14 and TRBJ1-2, is EAGVTQFPSHSVIEKGQTVTLRCDPISGHDNLYWYRRVMGKEIKFLLHFVKESKQDESGMPNNRFLAERTGGTYSTLKVQPAELEDSGVYFCASSQGVWRTPNYGYTFGSGTRLTVV.

CDR3 nucleotides: TGTGCCAGCAGTCCAACCGGGGACTCAGATACGCAGTATTTT. This gives the protein CASSPTGDSDTQYF. The V call is TRBV6-5, the J call TRBJ2-3; a possible D gene is TRBD2 (6 bases). The V gene lost 5 bases and the J gene lost 4 bases, with 13 bases spanning the gap. The CDR3 spans 14 residues. Germline lookup yields CDR1 MNHEY and CDR2 SVGAGI.

This chain links TRBV7-6 with TRBJ2-1; possible D gene TRBD1, 5 bases. The germline CDR1 and CDR2 sequences are SGHVS and FNYEAQ. There are 15 residues in the CDR3. V was clipped by 1 base and J by 1 base, with 8 bases between them. The CDR3 DNA sequence: TGTGCCAGCAGCTTAGTCGCAGGGTCCTACAATGAGCAGTTCTTC. Its protein product is CASSLVAGSYNEQFF.

This clone was picked up a small number of times. The rearrangement joins TRBV7-2 to TRBJ2-3; 13 bases fit TRBD2. Germline CDR1 and CDR2: SGHTA and FQGNSA. CDR3 length: 17 residues. V lost 5 bases to trimming and J lost 4 bases; unmatched junction nucleotides: 9. Here the CDR3 DNA reads TGTGCCAGCAGCAACGGACTAGCGGGAGAGCCAGCAGATACGCAGTATTTT. The encoded protein is CASSNGLAGEPADTQYF.

The V gene is TRBV24-1, the J gene TRBJ2-3, with 7 positions matching TRBD1. Germline V gene lookup returns CDR1 KGHDR and CDR2 SFDVKD. The V segment lost 6 bases and the J segment 0 bases; nucleotides outside the gene matches: 11. The CDR3 extends over 17 amino acids. CDR3 protein: CATSTHRGPISTDTQYF. DNA for the CDR3: TGTGCCACCAGTACACACAGGGGCCCTATTAGCACAGATACGCAGTATTTT.

The rearrangement joins TRBV4-3 to TRBJ2-3; 11 positions agree with TRBD1. CDR1 LGHNA and CDR2 YSLEER come from the germline V gene. The CDR3 totals 16 residues. V trimming: 0 bases; J trimming: 4 bases; junction bases outside the gene matches: 3. This CDR3 reads CASSQDRGQGADTQYF. The DNA for the CDR3 is TGCGCCAGCAGCCAAGATAGGGGACAGGGGGCAGATACGCAGTATTTT.

CDR3 DNA: TGTGCCACCTATCTGCGAGCGGGAGAGGGAGCCAAAAACATTCAGTACTTC. Amino acids: CATYLRAGEGAKNIQYF. This chain uses TRBV10-3 with TRBJ2-4; 8 bases are shared with TRBD2. The CDR3 contains 17 residues. V shed 10 bases, J shed 0 bases, and the junction held 14 bases outside the gene matches. Germline CDR1 reads ENHRY; CDR2 reads SYGVKD.

V is TRBV10-1 and J is TRBJ1-5; D gene uncertain. In germline, CDR1 is WNHNN, CDR2 SYGVQD (reference sequence). This CDR3 is 12 amino acids long. With 6 bases removed from V and 7 bases from J, the gap between germline ends came to 10 bases. The CDR3 bases are TGCGCCAGCAGCCTAGTGCGCCAGCCCCAGCATTTT. This gives the protein CASSLVRQPQHF.

The chain employs TRBV2 and TRBJ2-7; TRBD1 matches 10 bases. The germline V gene has CDR1 SNHLY and CDR2 FYNNEI. This CDR3 comprises 14 residues. V lost 7 bases and J lost 5; bases outside the gene matches: 8. The CDR3 DNA reads TGTGCCAGCACTCTACCGGGACAGGGGCACGAGCAGTACTTC. This encodes CASTLPGQGHEQYF.

This sequence joins TRBV6-1 and TRBJ1-1; D gene unclear. Trimming shortened V by 2 bases and J by 9 bases, and 16 bases separated the two germline ends. The germline V gene encodes CDR1 MNHNS and CDR2 SASEGT. This CDR3 is 14 amino acids long. Written as DNA, the CDR3 is TGTGCCAGCAGTGAAAGCGGGTTAGACACCAAAGCTTTCTTT. Protein product: CASSESGLDTKAFF.

The table lists this clone with a few counts. The chain combines TRBV9 with TRBJ2-3, with D tentatively TRBD1 (5 bases). V was trimmed by 4 bases and J by 0 bases, leaving 12 bases between them. Germline values: CDR1 SGDLS, CDR2 YYNGEE. The CDR3 is 15 amino acids. This CDR3 is CASSLQQVSTDTQYF. The CDR3 DNA reads as TGTGCCAGCAGCTTACAACAGGTTAGCACAGATACGCAGTATTTT.

V is TRBV27 and J is TRBJ1-2, with D hard to call. Trimming took off 3 bases at V and 8 bases at J, with 16 bases between the two ends. This CDR3 contains 14 residues. The germline V gene encodes CDR1 MNHEY and CDR2 SMNVEV (reference sequence). CDR3 DNA sequence: TGTGCCAGCAGTTTCCCCGGTGGAGGCGCCGGCTACACCTTC. Its protein is CASSFPGGGAGYTF.

This clone was seen only once. This chain links TRBV5-4 with TRBJ2-7; no clear D gene. The ends were cut back, 2 bases at V and 4 bases at J, with 4 bases in the middle. The CDR3 extends over 11 amino acids. Germline-derived CDR1 and CDR2 are SGHNT and YYREEE (reference sequence). CDR3 residues: CASSFGYEQYF. The CDR3 nucleotides read TGTGCCAGCAGCTTCGGGTACGAGCAGTACTTC.

CDR3 DNA sequence: TGTGCCAGCAAATCTGGACAGGGATACGAGCAGTACTTC. Protein sequence: CASKSGQGYEQYF. The rearrangement links TRBV5-5 to TRBJ2-7; 8 positions match TRBD1. Per germline, CDR1 SGHKS and CDR2 YYEKEE (reference sequence). This CDR3 comprises 13 residues. Unmatched junction bases numbered 6, after V lost 6 bases and J lost 4 bases.

This chain joins TRBV30 and TRBJ2-6; D is uncertain. CDR1 is GTSNPN, CDR2 SVGIG, per germline (reference sequence). Trimming cost V 1 base and J 1 base, with 5 bases left between them. CDR3 length equals 14 residues. CDR3 bases: TGTGCCTGGAGTGGCTATTCTGGGGCCAACGTCCTGACTTTC. This sequence encodes CAWSGYSGANVLTF.

The chain is built from TRBV6-2 or TRBV6-3 and TRBJ2-7; perhaps TRBD2 as D (6 bases). Trimming took off 2 bases at V and 2 bases at J, with 13 bases between the two ends. The CDR3 is made up of 15 amino acids. CDR1 is MNHEY, CDR2 SVGEGT, per germline. CDR3 nucleotides: TGTGCCAGCAGTTACGATTCTAGCGTCCCCTACGAGCAGTACTTC. Translation gives CASSYDSSVPYEQYF.